These T cell receptor beta chains were read from a single sample in a study of blood T cell repertoires in COVID-19. The table came from immunoSEQ multiplex PCR; TCRdb's copy has only in-frame clones and leaves some out. The table lists approximately 330,000 clones, approximately 86% of them singletons. Specimen: PBMCs or T cells enriched from blood (not recorded which). These receptors were taken from a middle-aged woman with acute COVID-19. Each CDR3 is given with its conserved first and last residue. The D gene is left open where the match is weak. Size is omitted from some rows. Given values are once, few, many or a class for expanded clones.

TRBV7-2	TRBJ2-3	-	-	CASSLDHKFTDTQYF	TGTGCCAGCAGCTTAGACCACAAGTTCACAGATACGCAGTATTTT
TRBV12-3/TRBV12-4	TRBJ2-3	TRBD2	once	CASSPRTSGTYF	TGTGCCAGCAGTCCGCGGACTAGCGGGACTTATTTT
TRBV15	TRBJ2-7	-	-	CATSSRQGDSNEQYF	TGTGCCACCAGCAGCCGCCAGGGTGATTCCAACGAGCAGTACTTC
TRBV20-1	TRBJ1-5	TRBD1	few	CSASGTGGQPQHF	TGCAGTGCTAGTGGGACAGGTGGGCAGCCCCAGCATTTT
TRBV15	TRBJ2-2	TRBD2	-	CATSRDSGLATGELFF	TGTGCCACCAGCAGAGATAGCGGACTAGCGACCGGGGAGCTGTTTTTT
TRBV9	TRBJ2-1	TRBD2	-	CASSVALAGRSSYNEQFF	TGTGCCAGCAGCGTAGCCCTAGCGGGGCGTAGCTCCTACAATGAGCAGTTCTTC
TRBV12-3/TRBV12-4	TRBJ1-2	-	-	CASSFQGTYGYTF	TGTGCCAGCAGTTTTCAGGGGACCTATGGCTACACCTTC
TRBV3-1/TRBV3-2	TRBJ2-5	-	-	CASSQVDTGGETQYF	TGTGCCAGCAGCCAAGTAGACACAGGAGGGGAGACCCAGTACTTC
TRBV28	TRBJ2-7	TRBD2	-	CASTITSGRAGEQYF	TGTGCCAGCACCATTACTAGCGGGAGGGCAGGGGAGCAGTACTTC
TRBV24-1	TRBJ2-7	TRBD2	-	CATSDLYRTSGRKYEQYF	TGTGCCACCAGTGATTTGTATCGGACTAGCGGGAGAAAGTACGAGCAGTACTTC
TRBV21-1	TRBJ2-7	-	-	CASGGGNEQYF	TGTGCCAGCGGTGGGGGGAACGAGCAGTACTTC
TRBV19	TRBJ1-2	TRBD1	-	CASSRGGTGINYGYTF	TGTGCCAGTAGCCGCGGGGGGACAGGGATAAACTATGGCTACACCTTC
TRBV5-6	TRBJ2-4	-	-	CASSSVNPGGANIQYF	TGTGCCAGCAGCTCGGTAAATCCGGGGGGCGCGAACATTCAGTACTTC
TRBV27	TRBJ1-2	TRBD1	-	CASSSNHTGQGAYGYTF	TGTGCCAGCAGTTCCAACCACACCGGACAGGGGGCCTATGGCTACACCTTC
TRBV19	TRBJ2-1	-	-	CASKDSSYNEQFF	TGTGCCAGTAAGGACTCCTCCTACAATGAGCAGTTCTTC
TRBV11-2	TRBJ2-2	-	-	CASSAGGGTGELFF	TGTGCCAGCAGCGCCGGGGGAGGCACCGGGGAGCTGTTTTTT
TRBV12-2	TRBJ1-5	-	-	CASRLGGQGSNQPQHF	TGTGCAAGTCGCTTAGGGGGACAGGGTAGCAATCAGCCCCAGCATTTT
TRBV5-8	TRBJ1-2	-	-	CASSFLGGANYGYTF	TGTGCCAGCAGCTTTCTGGGAGGTGCTAACTATGGCTACACCTTC